This T cell receptor beta chain emerged from a study of T cell responses to AZD1222 COVID-19 vaccine. Study-wide results and limits: Spike was spanned by vaccine-associated CD4 TCRs, with dominance at 160-218 and 743-854. Most donors were white British, females outnumbered males, and clonal diversity was possibly underestimated. Epitopes outside B.1.351 and B.1.1.7 mutated regions reportedly drew nearly half of spike TCRs.

This clone was recorded once. Its specificity is unknown. Assay: immunoSEQ multiplex PCR; the TCRdb copy retains only in-frame clones and omits some. Of around 130,000 clones in the sample, around 84% are singletons; the top ten hold roughly 12%. The CDR3 is 13 amino acids. Trimming left V 2 bases short and J 6 bases short, with 10 bases between. The germline V gene has CDR1 SGHTA and CDR2 FQGNSA. This sequence originates from an adult in good health. Material: peripheral blood, obtained on day 0 of AZD1222 vaccination. V and J are TRBV7-2 and TRBJ1-1; D possibly corresponds to TRBD1 (5 bases). The CDR3 protein is CASSLSGFAEAFF. CDR3 nucleotide sequence: TGTGCCAGCAGCTTATCAGGGTTCGCTGAAGCTTTCTTT.